The sequence of this TCR beta chain was determined in a study of beta chain features in type 1 diabetes. Trimming at V came to 5 bases and at J to 3 bases, leaving 4 bases not matched to a gene. This CDR3 has 14 amino acids. Looked up from germline, CDR1 is MNHEY and CDR2 is SVGAGI. The investigators reverse transcribed all of the isolated RNA, so they sequenced expressed TCRB transcripts. TCRdb keeps only in-frame clones here, not all; method: immunoSEQ multiplex PCR. The profile shows a few hundred thousand clones, 9.5% to 13% of them singletons. Notes on the study in general: Among patients, naive, central memory and Treg TCRB repertoires appeared more similar than among healthy donors. The cDNA sequencing approach could over-represent high-TCR-expressing cells. In every one of the four CD4+ subsets, TCRB CDR3s were moderately but significantly shorter in Type 1 diabetes patients. At VDJ recombination sites, type 1 diabetes patients had fewer insertions and more deleted nucleotides.

Sorting based on CD45RO/CCR7/CD25/CD127/CD95/CD27 separated CD4+ naive, central memory, regulatory and stem cell-like memory cells. On this clone: Its antigen is undetermined.

This TCR was recovered from a man aged 25 to 40 with type 1 diabetes. This chain uses TRBV6-5 with TRBJ2-7; 10 bases are a match to TRBD1. Sequencing was performed on naive CD4+ T cells from blood. The chain's CDR3 is CASSVDRGLYEQYF. As DNA, the CDR3 is TGTGCCAGCAGTGTTGACAGGGGGCTCTACGAGCAGTACTTC.